This TCR beta chain is drawn from a study of shared clonotypes between healthy human individuals. Study context: Researchers drew samples from two women and three men aged 18 to 49. Study-wide points: What rarefaction showed was incomplete sorted-subset sequencing despite large depth.

The ends lost 4 bases at V and 1 base at J; junction bases unmatched: 1. The CDR3 length is 14 residues. Germline lookup yields CDR1 SGDLS and CDR2 YYNGEE. Assay runs were performed at deep level. Profiled with immunoSEQ multiplex PCR; TCRdb holds only in-frame clones, not every one. Found here are around 2,000,000 clones, 85% to 95% of them singletons; the top ten hold roughly 0.13%. Turning to this clone: Its antigen is unidentified.

All the donors were Caucasian adults who lived in Nashville, Tennessee. Input material: naive CD4+ T cells sorted from blood. This sample's subset: CD45RA+ positively selected. This sequence was found in a man between 18 and 29 years old in good health. The chain employs TRBV9 and TRBJ1-1; 10 bases line up with TRBD1. The CDR3 DNA sequence: TGTGCCAGCAGCCGGGACAGGGGGAACACTGAAGCTTTCTTT. Its protein is CASSRDRGNTEAFF.